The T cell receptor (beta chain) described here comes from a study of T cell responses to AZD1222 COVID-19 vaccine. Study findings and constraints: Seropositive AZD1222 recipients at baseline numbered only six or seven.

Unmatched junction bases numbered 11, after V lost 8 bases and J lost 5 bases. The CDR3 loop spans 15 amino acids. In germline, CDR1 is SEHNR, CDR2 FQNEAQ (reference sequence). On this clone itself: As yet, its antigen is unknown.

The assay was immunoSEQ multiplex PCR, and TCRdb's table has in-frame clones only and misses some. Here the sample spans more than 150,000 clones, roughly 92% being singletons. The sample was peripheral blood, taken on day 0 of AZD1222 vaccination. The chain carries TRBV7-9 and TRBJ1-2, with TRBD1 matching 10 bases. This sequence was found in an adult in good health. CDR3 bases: TGTGCCAGCGCTGGGTCGGGACAGGGGTTTTATGGCTACACCTTC. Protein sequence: CASAGSGQGFYGYTF.